This entry lists 17 T cell receptor beta chains sequenced from one sample in a study of blood T cell repertoires in COVID-19. Some clones are missing from TCRdb's copy, which holds only in-frame ones; the method was immunoSEQ multiplex PCR. The data show roughly 230,000 clones, 70% to 85% seen once. The sequencing sample was made of PBMCs or T cells enriched from blood (not recorded which). Source of these receptors: an older woman who had recovered from COVID-19.

This chain joins TRBV27 and TRBJ1-1, with D uncertain. Trimming cost V 2 bases and J 1 base, with 11 bases left between them. CDR1 is MNHEY and CDR2 is SMNVEV in the germline V gene (reference sequence). The CDR3 is 15 residues long. The CDR3 DNA reads TGTGCCAGCAGTTTAAGGTGGAAGCGGAACACTGAAGCTTTCTTT. This encodes CASSLRWKRNTEAFF.

CDR3 DNA sequence: TGTGCCAGCAGCGTTGACTTGAAGATCTACGAGCAGTACTTC. This sequence encodes CASSVDLKIYEQYF. The chain has TRBV2 and TRBJ2-7; no clear D gene. CDR3 length: 14 residues. Germline V CDR1 and CDR2: SNHLY, FYNNEI. Deletions cut 6 bases from V and 3 bases from J, with 15 bases between.

The rearrangement links TRBV27 to TRBJ1-5; the D gene is possibly TRBD1 (6 bases). The germline V gene encodes CDR1 MNHEY and CDR2 SMNVEV (reference sequence). There are 15 residues in the CDR3. With 6 bases removed from V and 3 bases from J, the gap between germline ends came to 15 bases. CDR3 nucleotides: TGTGCCAGCAGCCCTCAGAGGGGGAACAATCAGCCCCAGCATTTT. It codes for CASSPQRGNNQPQHF.

The chain carries TRBV7-6 and TRBJ2-6; D ambiguous. This CDR3 has 18 residues. Germline V gene data show CDR1 as SGHVS and CDR2 as FNYEAQ. V was cut by 5 bases and J by 4 bases, with 21 bases left in between. The CDR3 DNA is TGTGCCAGCAGCCCCTACCGGGTATCGGTTGCGGGGGCCAACGTCCTGACTTTC. Its protein is CASSPYRVSVAGANVLTF.

The chain joins TRBV18 to TRBJ2-7, with TRBD2 matching over 11 bases. Germline V CDR1 and CDR2: KGHSH, LQKENI. After removal of 2 bases from V and 0 bases from J, the junction contained 0 bases not matched to a gene. The CDR3 is made up of 15 amino acids. CDR3 sequence (DNA): TGTGCCAGCTCACCAGGGACTAGCGGCTCCTACGAGCAGTACTTC. Protein: CASSPGTSGSYEQYF.

The chain recombines TRBV10-3 with TRBJ2-3, with 7 bases matching TRBD2. The CDR3 loop spans 15 amino acids. Germline CDR1 and CDR2: ENHRY and SYGVKD. V lost 4 bases to trimming and J lost 0 bases; unmatched junction nucleotides: 4. The CDR3 nucleotides read TGTGCCATCAGTGGTGGACTAGGAAGCACAGATACGCAGTATTTT. Translating it yields CAISGGLGSTDTQYF.

The rearrangement links TRBV7-9 to TRBJ2-3, with TRBD2 matching 7 bases. From germline, CDR1 is SEHNR and CDR2 FQNEAQ (reference sequence). V shed 1 base and J 1 base; nucleotides not matched to a gene: 14. The CDR3 runs to 19 residues. The chain's CDR3 is CASSLVAAIGGVRTDTQYF. The CDR3 DNA sequence: TGTGCCAGCAGCTTAGTGGCGGCCATTGGGGGGGTCCGCACAGATACGCAGTATTTT. Drawing the rest from reference TRBV7-9 and TRBJ2-3, the complete variable domain is DTGVSQNPRHKITKRGQNVTFRCDPISEHNRLYWYRQTLGQGPEFLTYFQNEAQLEKSRLLSDRFSAERPKGSFSTLEIQRTEQGDSAMYLCASSLVAAIGGVRTDTQYFGPGTRLTVL.

This clone was detected a few times. J is TRBJ2-3 and V is TRBV7-6, with 8 bases aligning to TRBD1. CDR3 length: 15 residues. J was trimmed by 3 bases and V by 5 bases; bases with no gene match: 7. Germline V gene lookup returns CDR1 SGHVS and CDR2 FNYEAQ. CDR3 DNA: TGTGCCAGCAGCCCCCAGGACAGGGTAACAGATACGCAGTATTTT. Encoded protein: CASSPQDRVTDTQYF. Together with reference TRBV7-6 and TRBJ2-3, the CDR3 gives the full variable domain: GAGVSQSPRYKVTKRGQDVALRCDPISGHVSLYWYRQALGQGPEFLTYFNYEAQQDKSGLPNDRFSAERPEGSISTLTIQRTEQRDSAMYRCASSPQDRVTDTQYFGPGTRLTVL.

The J gene is TRBJ1-5, the V gene TRBV6-2 or TRBV6-3, with D possibly TRBD1 on 5 matching bases. Trimming pared 2 bases from V and 1 base from J, leaving 15 bases between. Germline loops: CDR1 MNHEY, CDR2 SVGEGT. The CDR3 extends over 17 amino acids. CDR3 region: CASSYPSWGVSNQPQHF. CDR3 sequence (DNA): TGTGCCAGCAGTTACCCCTCGTGGGGGGTGAGCAATCAGCCCCAGCATTTT.

This clone came up once. This chain's CDR3 is CASSEMTQSYEQYF. CDR3 in DNA: TGTGCCAGCAGTGAGATGACACAATCCTACGAGCAGTACTTC. V is TRBV2 and J is TRBJ2-7; D is unresolved. Per germline, CDR1 SNHLY and CDR2 FYNNEI. CDR3 length equals 14 residues. V lost 3 bases and J lost 1, with 10 bases in between.

The rearrangement links TRBV5-8 to TRBJ1-4, with D hard to call. Germline assignment: CDR1 SGHTS and CDR2 YDEGEE. The length of the CDR3 is 15 residues. V shed 4 bases and J shed 4 bases, with 14 bases lying between them. CDR3 sequence (DNA): TGTGCCAGCAGCGGTATGGGCCTGGTTAATGAAAAACTGTTTTTT. It codes for CASSGMGLVNEKLFF. Drawing the rest from reference TRBV5-8 and TRBJ1-4, the complete variable domain is EAGVTQSPTHLIKTRGQQATLRCSPISGHTSVYWYQQALGLGLQFLLWYDEGEERNRGNFPPRFSGRQFPNYSSELNVNALELEDSALYLCASSGMGLVNEKLFFGSGTQLSVL.

This rearrangement joins TRBV5-4 to TRBJ2-2; 11 bases fit TRBD2. CDR1 and CDR2 (germline): SGHNT, YYREEE (reference sequence). Trimming at V came to 4 bases and at J to 3 bases, leaving 11 bases not matched to a gene. The CDR3 is 18 amino acids. In DNA form, the CDR3 reads TGTGCCAGCAGCCTAGGAAATAGACTAGCGGGGTACACCGGGGAGCTGTTTTTT. The encoded protein is CASSLGNRLAGYTGELFF. Combining the CDR3 with reference TRBV5-4 and TRBJ2-2 gives the whole variable domain ETGVTQSPTHLIKTRGQQVTLRCSSQSGHNTVSWYQQALGQGPQFIFQYYREEENGRGNFPPRFSGLQFPNYSSELNVNALELDDSALYLCASSLGNRLAGYTGELFFGEGSRLTVL.

There are many counts of this clone. CDR3 loop: CASSFGQGLTGELFF. As DNA, the CDR3 is TGCGCCAGCAGCTTCGGACAGGGGTTGACCGGGGAGCTGTTTTTT. V gene TRBV5-1 combines with J gene TRBJ2-2, with TRBD1 matching 9 bases. Germline assignment: CDR1 SGHRS and CDR2 YFSETQ. The trim removed 2 bases at V and 5 bases at J, leaving 4 bases unmatched. This CDR3 comprises 15 residues.

The J gene is TRBJ2-3, the V gene TRBV13, with D uncertain. CDR3 length equals 16 residues. Germline CDR1 reads PRHDT; CDR2 reads FYEKMQ (reference sequence). Trimming cost V 4 bases and J 2 bases, with 16 bases left between them. In nucleotides, the CDR3 is TGTGCCAGCAGCTCCGTTGGCGGAAAGAACACAGATACGCAGTATTTT. Amino acids: CASSSVGGKNTDTQYF.

The chain joins TRBV7-2 to TRBJ1-1, with TRBD1 identical over 7 bases. Germline V gene data show CDR1 as SGHTA and CDR2 as FQGNSA. This CDR3 is built from 16 residues. V was clipped by 5 bases and J by 10 bases; unmatched bases: 19. The CDR3 DNA reads TGTGCCAGCAGCCTCTTACAGGGGTTAGTCTCCACGGGAGCTTTCTTT. The encoded protein is CASSLLQGLVSTGAFF.

This rearrangement joins TRBV19 to TRBJ2-2; D is undetermined. Per germline, CDR1 LNHDA and CDR2 SQIVND (reference sequence). Deletions cut 2 bases from V and 3 bases from J, with 7 bases between. The length of the CDR3 is 14 residues. The CDR3, as DNA: TGTGCCAGTAGTATAAGCCGGTACACCGGGGAGCTGTTTTTT. Protein: CASSISRYTGELFF.

The chain recombines TRBV4-2 with TRBJ2-7; perhaps TRBD2 as D (6 bases). CDR1 and CDR2 (germline): LGHNA, YNFKEQ. This CDR3 has 15 amino acids. The ends were cut back, 3 bases at V and 3 bases at J, with 15 bases in the middle. The CDR3 loop is CASSQTDYQGYEQYF. CDR3 bases: TGTGCCAGCAGCCAGACGGACTACCAAGGCTACGAGCAGTACTTC.